This T cell receptor beta chain was identified during a study of T cells in Graves' hyperthyroidism and ophthalmopathy. CDR3 size: 15 residues. Trimming took 1 base from V and 3 from J, leaving 13 bases between them. The germline CDR1 and CDR2 sequences are LNHNV and YYDKDF (reference sequence). In its sample, this clonotype was seen a few times. PBMCs were sourced from approximately 9 ml fresh peripheral blood. Amplification of TCR beta CDR3 regions was performed using RNA transcripts as template. HTBI primers were employed in a first-round RT-PCR of the TCR CDR3. TCRdb re-analysed the multiplex PCR reads in MiXCR, keeping a single row per CDR3 protein. Among some 620,000 distinct CDR3 sequences listed, 15% to 20% were seen once.

The sequencing sample was made of blood. The chain is built from TRBV15 and TRBJ2-7; D perhaps matches TRBD2 (6 bases). This TCR derives from a woman between 25 and 40 years old with Graves' hyperthyroidism. CDR3 DNA: TGTGCCACCAGCAGAGGGGGGGAGAGGATCTACGAGCAGTACTTC. Protein product: CATSRGGERIYEQYF. Full variable domain (outside the CDR3, taken from reference TRBV15 and TRBJ2-7): DAMVIQNPRYQVTQFGKPVTLSCSQTLNHNVMYWYQQKSSQAPKLLFHYYDKDFNNEADTPDNFQSRRPNTSFCFLDIRSPGLGDTAMYLCATSRGGERIYEQYFGPGTRLTVT.